A selection of T cell receptor beta chains follows, all from one sample in a study of blood T cell repertoires in COVID-19. This table comes from immunoSEQ multiplex PCR, and its TCRdb copy is limited to in-frame clones, with some not included. Altogether around 100,000 clones are present, roughly 80% being singletons, with the ten largest covering approximately 3.5%. Material for sequencing was peripheral blood. Every receptor here comes from a woman older than 75 with active or convalescent COVID-19. Both conserved end residues are part of each CDR3. D genes are given only for firm matches. Some rows have no size entry. The others give once, few or many, or a class for an expanded clone.

J: TRBJ2-2
size: NA
V: TRBV7-9
D: NA
CDR3: CASTPGRTGELFF
DNA: TGTGCCAGCACCCCAGGAAGAACCGGGGAGCTGTTTTTT

J: TRBJ1-1
size: NA
V: TRBV18
D: TRBD1
CDR3: CASSHDMTGENTEAFF
DNA: TGTGCCAGCTCTCATGATATGACAGGGGAGAACACTGAAGCTTTCTTT

J: TRBJ1-5
size: NA
V: TRBV19
D: TRBD1
CDR3: CASSGGQGAVGNQPQHF
DNA: TGTGCCAGTAGTGGGGGACAGGGGGCGGTTGGCAATCAGCCCCAGCATTTT

J: TRBJ1-3
size: NA
V: TRBV5-6
D: TRBD1
CDR3: CASSLTGEASGNTIYF
DNA: TGTGCCAGCAGCCTGACAGGGGAAGCCTCTGGAAACACCATATATTTT

J: TRBJ1-5
size: once
V: TRBV2
D: TRBD1
CDR3: CASRPGGRNQPQHF
DNA: TGTGCCAGCAGGCCAGGGGGTCGAAATCAGCCCCAGCATTTT

J: TRBJ1-4
size: NA
V: TRBV5-1
D: TRBD1
CDR3: CASSSSGGPNEKLFF
DNA: TGCGCCAGCAGCTCCTCAGGGGGCCCTAATGAAAAACTGTTTTTT

J: TRBJ2-5
size: NA
V: TRBV9
D: NA
CDR3: CASSVAVNQETQYF
DNA: TGTGCCAGCAGCGTAGCGGTGAACCAAGAGACCCAGTACTTC

J: TRBJ1-1
size: NA
V: TRBV5-1
D: NA
CDR3: CASSIDLAGNTEAFF
DNA: TGCGCCAGCAGCATCGACCTGGCAGGCAACACTGAAGCTTTCTTT

J: TRBJ1-1
size: few
V: TRBV18
D: NA
CDR3: CASSPESTPNTEAFF
DNA: TGTGCCAGCTCACCAGAGTCCACCCCGAACACTGAAGCTTTCTTT

J: TRBJ2-7
size: NA
V: TRBV11-2
D: TRBD2
CDR3: CASSQSSGRARAEQYF
DNA: TGTGCCAGCAGCCAATCTAGCGGGAGGGCTAGGGCCGAGCAGTACTTC

J: TRBJ2-5
size: NA
V: TRBV28
D: NA
CDR3: CARIPCALETQYF
DNA: TGTGCCAGGATCCCTTGTGCGTTAGAGACCCAGTACTTC

J: TRBJ2-7
size: NA
V: TRBV27
D: NA
CDR3: CASSLKAGRSDEQYF
DNA: TGTGCCAGCAGTTTAAAGGCGGGGCGATCGGATGAGCAGTACTTC

J: TRBJ1-3
size: NA
V: TRBV2
D: NA
CDR3: CASSGQPGSGNTIYF
DNA: TGTGCCAGCAGTGGACAACCCGGCTCTGGAAACACCATATATTTT

J: TRBJ2-7
size: NA
V: TRBV2
D: TRBD1
CDR3: CASSVDRGTYEQYF
DNA: TGTGCCAGCAGTGTGGACAGGGGGACCTACGAGCAGTACTTC

J: TRBJ1-2
size: NA
V: TRBV13
D: NA
CDR3: CASSLQAHYGYTF
DNA: TGTGCCAGCAGCTTACAGGCCCACTATGGCTACACCTTC

J: TRBJ2-7
size: NA
V: TRBV5-1
D: TRBD1
CDR3: CASSAGGQVEEEYF
DNA: TGCGCCAGCAGCGCTGGCGGACAGGTGGAGGAAGAGTACTTC

J: TRBJ1-4
size: once
V: TRBV28
D: NA
CDR3: CASSFGGSDEKLFF
DNA: TGTGCCAGCAGTTTCGGGGGTTCGGATGAAAAACTGTTTTTT